The T cell receptor beta chain described here comes from a study of blood T cell repertoires in COVID-19. Study in general: The analysed material was cDNA or gDNA that came from T cells, B-cell-depleted T cells, or PBMCs.

Participant ages covered about 18 to 100 years across around 22 US areas. Clinical history reported by participants formed the basis on which cohorts were assigned. Study processing details: Amplification of reference gene primers was used by the study to estimate nucleated cell counts. Using immunoSEQ multiplex PCR, the repertoire was profiled, and TCRdb retains in-frame clones only, with some absent. D and trimming come from the DNA, and the V and J calls and clone size come from that table. This table holds around 330,000 clones, approximately 81% found once. Germline CDR1 reads GTSNPN; CDR2 reads SVGIG (reference sequence). The CDR3 has 13 residues. V lost 1 base and J 4 bases, leaving 7 bases between the germline ends.

The origin of this receptor is a woman aged 25 to 39 who had been exposed to COVID-19. The rearrangement joins TRBV30 to TRBJ1-4; no clear D. Sequenced: PBMCs or T cells enriched from blood (not recorded which). The CDR3 sequence: CAWSGHFNEKLFF. For the CDR3, the DNA is TGTGCCTGGAGTGGACACTTTAATGAAAAACTGTTTTTT.